Listed below are T cell receptor gamma chains from one sample, sequenced in a study of gammadelta T cells in human blood. TCRdb re-called the RT-PCR reads via CATT. The sample contains about 350 gamma-chain clones, 3.6% of which appear only once. Material: non-Vgamma9Vdelta2 gamma-delta T cells from infant blood. The receptors stem from a human donor. The CDR3 runs from the conserved cysteine through the conserved F or W. Fields, in order: V gene, J gene, clone size, CDR3 protein, CDR3 DNA. The size field reads once, few, many, or a class for an expanded clone.

TRGV3,TRGJ1/TRGJ2,hyperexpanded,CATWDRPPNSNYYKKLF,TGTGCCACCTGGGACAGGCCCCCCAACTCGAATTATTATAAGAAACTCTTT
TRGV10,TRGJP1,large,CAAWGIGTTGWFKIF,TGTGCTGCGTGGGGAATCGGGACCACTGGTTGGTTCAAGATATTT
TRGV8,TRGJP2,hyperexpanded,CATWVGSDWIKTF,TGTGCCACCTGGGTCGGGAGTGATTGGATCAAGACGTTT
TRGV4,TRGJ1/TRGJ2,large,CATWDHKRKLF,TGTGCCACCTGGGACCACAAGAGGAAACTCTTT